Given below is one TCR beta chain in context. The target antigen is unknown. The PCR was carried out with 60 Vbeta primers and 13 Jbeta primers. Generated by immunoSEQ multiplex PCR, the TCRdb table keeps only in-frame clones and is missing some. Among under 200,000 clones, roughly 82% were seen once, and the ten largest hold about 1.6%. This sample is part of a study of cytomegalovirus exposure and HLA in healthy donors. General study findings and limits: According to the study, roughly 160 TCR beta chains were cytomegalovirus-associated.

Germline loops: CDR1 KGHSH, CDR2 LQKENI. The CDR3 runs to 16 residues. V lost 3 bases and J 5 bases, leaving 16 bases between the germline ends. This sequence originates from a girl aged 10-17 years in good health and CMV-seropositive. The gene calls are TRBV18 and TRBJ1-4, with D possibly TRBD1 on 6 matching bases. The sample consisted of PBMCs. As DNA, the CDR3 is TGTGCCAGCTCACCCCCGGGACATCGAGGGAATGAAAAACTGTTTTTT. Encoded protein: CASSPPGHRGNEKLFF.